The 32 T cell receptor beta chains below come from one sample, sequenced in a study of T cells in women clearing cervical HPV infection. Repertoires were generated with immunoSEQ multiplex PCR, while TCRdb's copy carries only in-frame clones and drops some. Found here are about 32,000 clones; the top ten clones hold under 8.5%. Sequenced sample: blood buffy coat. These receptors were obtained from a woman aged 18 to 75 with a cervical HPV16 infection that either progressed to CIN3+ or cleared (not recorded which).

With regard to this clone: Read data end 3 residues before the CDR3 end; the end is taken from the germline J gene. This chain uses TRBV20-1 with TRBJ2-5; 12 nucleotides agree with TRBD2. The V and J ends lost 6 bases and 5 bases, in that order; junction bases with no gene match: 4. The CDR3 loop spans 13 amino acids. Germline V gives CDR1 DFQATT, CDR2 SNEGSKA (reference sequence). The sequenced CDR3 bases are TGCAGTGCGCCTAGCGGGGGGGTTGAGACC. Protein product: CSAPSGGVET. The whole CDR3 sequence is CSAPSGGVETQYF.

As for this clone: The read ends 3 residues early relative to the CDR3; the germline J gene fills the gap. The rearrangement joins TRBV2 to TRBJ1-6; possible D gene TRBD1, 6 bases. Trimming shortened V by 3 bases and J by 6 bases, and 12 bases separated the two germline ends. The CDR3 spans 15 residues. Per the germline V gene, CDR1 is SNHLY and CDR2 is FYNNEI. The CDR3 sequence: CASSEDSLFNSPLHF. CDR3 DNA (partial): TGTGCCAGCAGTGAGGACAGTCTTTTTAATTCACCC.

On this clone: The CDR3 is cut off 3 residues early in the read; its end comes from the germline J gene. The chain joins TRBV19 to TRBJ1-1; 10 bases are a match to TRBD1. Germline V gives CDR1 LNHDA, CDR2 SQIVND (reference sequence). The length of the CDR3 is 13 residues. V lost 11 bases and J lost 4; bases outside the gene matches: 7. CDR3 bases read: TGTGCCTGTCGACAGGGGGCGAGCACTGAA. Translating it yields CACRQGASTE. The entire CDR3 protein is CACRQGASTEAFF. The full variable domain, rest sourced from reference TRBV19 and TRBJ1-1, is DGGITQSPKYLFRKEGQNVTLSCEQNLNHDAMYWYRQDPGQGLRLIYYSQIVNDFQKGDIAEGYSVSREKKESFPLTVTSAQKNPTAFYLCACRQGASTEAFFGQGTRLTVV.

About this clone itself: The read stops 3 residues short of the end of the CDR3; the missing end is completed from the germline J gene. The chain carries TRBV19 and TRBJ1-1; D may be TRBD1 (6 bases). Trimming took off 3 bases at V and 7 bases at J, with 15 bases between the two ends. The CDR3 has 14 residues. Germline-derived CDR1 and CDR2 are LNHDA and SQIVND (reference sequence). CDR3: CASSIFAGAGEAFF. The covered CDR3 bases are TGTGCCAGTAGTATTTTTGCGGGGGCGGGTGAA.

For this clone: Sequencing ends 3 residues short of the CDR3 end; the germline J gene provides the rest. The rearrangement uses TRBV2 and TRBJ1-6; 10 nucleotides align to TRBD1. The CDR3 is 14 amino acids. Unmatched junction bases numbered 3, after V lost 6 bases and J lost 7 bases. In germline, CDR1 is SNHLY, CDR2 FYNNEI. This CDR3 reads CASSGTGVNSPLHF. Incomplete CDR3 DNA: TGTGCCAGCAGCGGGACAGGGGTGAATTCACCC.

Note on this clone: With the read ending 3 residues before the CDR3 end, the germline J gene is used to fill in that end. V and J are TRBV5-1 and TRBJ1-6; D ambiguous. V was cut by 0 bases and J by 10 bases, with 23 bases left in between. This CDR3 has 18 residues. Germline values: CDR1 SGHRS, CDR2 YFSETQ. Incomplete CDR3 DNA: TGCGCCAGCAGCTTGGTACCCTTGGGGTGGCCTAGCCCGTCACCC. Amino acids: CASSLVPLGWPSPSP. The whole CDR3 protein is CASSLVPLGWPSPSPLHF.

With regard to this clone: The read gets to within 3 residues of the CDR3 end, and the germline J gene fills in the rest. The genes are TRBV13 and TRBJ2-7, with 8 bases identical to TRBD1. This CDR3 has 13 amino acids. CDR1 PRHDT and CDR2 FYEKMQ come from the germline V gene (reference sequence). Germline trimming cut 4 bases from V and 3 bases from J; bases unmatched to any gene: 2. CDR3 sequence reads: CASSYDRGYEQYF. The CDR3 DNA, read in part, is TGTGCCAGCAGCTACGACAGGGGCTACGAG. The entire variable domain, with the rest obtained from reference TRBV13 and TRBJ2-7, is as follows: AAGVIQSPRHLIKEKRETATLKCYPIPRHDTVYWYQQGPGQDPQFLISFYEKMQSDKGSIPDRFSAQQFSDYHSELNMSSLELGDSALYFCASSYDRGYEQYFGPGTRLTVT.

In regard to this clone: The CDR3 extends 3 residues past the end of the read, so its final part is completed from the germline J gene. This chain links TRBV7-3 with TRBJ2-5, with 7 bases aligning to TRBD2. The V gene's germline CDR1 is SGHTA and CDR2 FQGTGA. This CDR3 has 13 amino acids. V lost 1 base, J lost 7 bases, and 3 bases stayed unmatched. CDR3 DNA, as far as it was read: TGTGCCAGCAGCTTAATGTCGGGGGGGACC. This translates into CASSLMSGGT. The CDR3, in full, reads CASSLMSGGTQYF. The complete variable domain, with remaining parts taken from reference TRBV7-3 and TRBJ2-5, reads GAGVSQTPSNKVTEKGKYVELRCDPISGHTALYWYRQSLGQGPEFLIYFQGTGAADDSGLPNDRFFAVRPEGSVSTLKIQRTERGDSAVYLCASSLMSGGTQYFGPGTRLLVL.

About this clone itself: Coverage ceases 3 residues before the CDR3 finishes, and the germline J gene fills in the end. The chain recombines TRBV7-8 with TRBJ2-7; 7 nucleotides line up with TRBD1. Unmatched junction bases numbered 4, after V lost 5 bases and J lost 0 bases. Germline lookup yields CDR1 SGHVS and CDR2 FQNEAQ. CDR3 length: 14 residues. CDR3 sequence reads: CASSTQGSSYEQYF. Incomplete CDR3 DNA: TGTGCCAGCAGCACACAGGGGTCCTCCTACGAG.

Note on this clone: The read ends 3 residues before the CDR3 terminus; that terminus is restored from the germline J gene. V usage is TRBV30 and J usage is TRBJ1-5; D remains ambiguous. The CDR3 is 15 residues long. Germline CDR1 is GTSNPN and CDR2 is SVGIG (reference sequence). V was cut by 1 base and J by 2 bases, with 12 bases left in between. The CDR3 loop is CAWSGGMIGNQPQHF. CDR3 DNA (partial): TGTGCCTGGAGTGGCGGGATGATCGGCAATCAGCCC.

As for this clone: The read comes to an end 3 residues before the CDR3 does, leaving the germline J gene to fill in the end. This chain joins TRBV7-9 and TRBJ1-5, with TRBD1 matching 7 bases. The CDR3 is made up of 15 amino acids. Germline V gene lookup returns CDR1 SEHNR and CDR2 FQNEAQ (reference sequence). V shed 1 base, J shed 3 bases, and the junction held 3 bases outside the gene matches. The CDR3: CASSLGQGNNQPQHF. Incomplete CDR3 DNA: TGTGCCAGCAGCTTAGGACAGGGTAACAATCAGCCC.

On this clone: The read is 3 residues too short to cover the CDR3 end, so that end is filled in from the germline J gene. V is TRBV28 and J is TRBJ2-3; 7 positions match TRBD2. Germline V gene sequence: CDR1 MDHEN, CDR2 SYDVKM. The V and J ends lost 7 bases and 2 bases, in that order; junction bases with no gene match: 6. The CDR3 spans 14 residues. Partial CDR3 DNA: TGTGCCAGCATGAGCGGGGCGCCCACAGATACG. This encodes CASMSGAPTDT. The entire CDR3 is CASMSGAPTDTQYF.

About this clone: The read falls 3 residues short of the CDR3 end, and the missing part is taken from the germline J gene. This chain connects TRBV11-2 to TRBJ2-5, with D hard to call. Germline CDR1 and CDR2: SGHAT and FQNNGV. The CDR3 extends over 14 amino acids. With 1 base removed from V and 2 bases from J, the gap between germline ends came to 8 bases. The CDR3 protein is CASSLGHSQETQYF. The CDR3 DNA, read in part, is TGTGCCAGCAGCTTAGGGCACAGTCAAGAGACC. Variable domain in full (rest from reference TRBV11-2 and TRBJ2-5): EAGVAQSPRYKIIEKRQSVAFWCNPISGHATLYWYQQILGQGPKLLIQFQNNGVVDDSQLPKDRFSAERLKGVDSTLKIQPAKLEDSAVYLCASSLGHSQETQYFGPGTRLLVL.

As for this clone: The read ends 3 residues early relative to the CDR3; the germline J gene fills the gap. This chain joins TRBV14 and TRBJ1-1; 8 bases are shared with TRBD1. The CDR3 totals 16 residues. V lost 5 bases and J lost 1; bases outside the gene matches: 9. From germline, CDR1 is SGHDN and CDR2 FVKESK. The CDR3 loop is CASSARTGLGNTEAFF. CDR3 DNA (partial): TGTGCCAGCAGCGCCCGGACAGGGTTGGGGAACACTGAA. Based on the CDR3 plus reference TRBV14 and TRBJ1-1, the full variable domain is EAGVTQFPSHSVIEKGQTVTLRCDPISGHDNLYWYRRVMGKEIKFLLHFVKESKQDESGMPNNRFLAERTGGTYSTLKVQPAELEDSGVYFCASSARTGLGNTEAFFGQGTRLTVV.

With respect to this clone: The read stops 3 residues short of the end of the CDR3; the missing end is completed from the germline J gene. J is TRBJ2-3 and V is TRBV6-2 or TRBV6-3, with D possibly matching TRBD2 (6 bases). The germline gives CDR1 MNHEY, CDR2 SVGEGT. Trimming shortened V by 5 bases and J by 2 bases, and 11 bases separated the two germline ends. The CDR3 extends over 14 amino acids. The CDR3 spells CASSPRGDTDTQYF. Partial CDR3 DNA: TGTGCCAGCAGTCCGCGCGGGGACACAGATACG.

On this clone: The read ends 3 residues early relative to the CDR3; the germline J gene fills the gap. The chain carries TRBV12-5 and TRBJ1-2; 9 nucleotides match TRBD1. This CDR3 is built from 14 residues. From germline, CDR1 is LGHNT and CDR2 FRNRAP. With 5 bases clipped from V and 6 bases from J, the junction kept 7 bases outside the gene matches. The CDR3 here is CASGRDRALHGYTF. The part of the CDR3 DNA that was read is TGTGCTAGTGGTCGGGACAGGGCCCTACATGGC.

A remark on this clone: With the read ending 3 residues before the CDR3 end, the germline J gene is used to fill in that end. The rearrangement links TRBV29-1 to TRBJ1-2; D gene uncertain. V dropped 1 base and J dropped 3 bases, with 15 bases sitting between them. In germline, CDR1 is SQVTM, CDR2 ANQGSEA. The CDR3 contains 15 residues. CDR3 DNA (partial): TGCAGCGTTGAAGGCCATGTTTCAAGGCACTATGGC. Its protein product is CSVEGHVSRHYG. The entire CDR3 protein reads CSVEGHVSRHYGYTF.

Remarks on this clone: The read is 3 residues too short to cover the CDR3 end, so that end is filled in from the germline J gene. The chain links TRBV10-3 to TRBJ2-3; D unclear. The germline CDR1 and CDR2 sequences are ENHRY and SYGVKD. This CDR3 contains 15 residues. Trimming pared 0 bases from V and 2 bases from J, leaving 9 bases between. The CDR3 loop reads CAISESNGYTDTQYF. Incomplete CDR3 DNA: TGTGCCATCAGTGAGTCGAACGGTTACACAGATACG.

Comments on this clone: The read ends 3 residues shy of where the CDR3 ends; the end is completed using the germline J gene. This chain uses TRBV7-9 with TRBJ2-1, with D tentatively TRBD1 (5 bases). CDR3 length: 13 amino acids. Trimming cost V 5 bases and J 4 bases, with 9 bases left between them. CDR1 and CDR2 (germline): SEHNR, FQNEAQ (reference sequence). CDR3 bases read: TGTGCCAGCAGCCTAGGACAATACAATGAG. Translation gives CASSLGQYNE. The complete CDR3 sequence is CASSLGQYNEQFF.

A word on this clone: The read ends 3 residues before the CDR3 terminus; that terminus is restored from the germline J gene. This sequence joins TRBV5-1 and TRBJ1-4; 11 positions match TRBD1. V shed 4 bases and J 7 bases; nucleotides not matched to a gene: 12. Germline CDR1 SGHRS, CDR2 YFSETQ. The length of the CDR3 is 17 residues. The DNA read from the CDR3 is TGCGCCAGCAGCCCTGGACAGGGGGCAAATCCGGGTGAAAAA. It codes for CASSPGQGANPGEK. The whole CDR3 sequence is CASSPGQGANPGEKLFF. Based on the CDR3 plus reference TRBV5-1 and TRBJ1-4, the full variable domain is KAGVTQTPRYLIKTRGQQVTLSCSPISGHRSVSWYQQTPGQGLQFLFEYFSETQRNKGNFPGRFSGRQFSNSRSEMNVSTLELGDSALYLCASSPGQGANPGEKLFFGSGTQLSVL.

In regard to this clone: Read sequence stops 3 residues before the CDR3 end, and the germline J gene provides the missing end. The genes are TRBV5-4 and TRBJ1-1; maybe TRBD1 (6 bases). CDR3 size: 15 residues. Trimming shortened V by 4 bases and J by 5 bases, and 18 bases separated the two germline ends. From germline, CDR1 is SGHNT and CDR2 YYREEE (reference sequence). CDR3 sequence: CASSPGAGRGTEAFF. The sequenced part of the CDR3 DNA is TGTGCCAGCAGCCCAGGGGCGGGTCGAGGGACTGAA. Based on the CDR3 plus reference TRBV5-4 and TRBJ1-1, the full variable domain is ETGVTQSPTHLIKTRGQQVTLRCSSQSGHNTVSWYQQALGQGPQFIFQYYREEENGRGNFPPRFSGLQFPNYSSELNVNALELDDSALYLCASSPGAGRGTEAFFGQGTRLTVV.

As concerns this clone: The CDR3 extends 3 residues past the end of the read, so its final part is completed from the germline J gene. The sample holds other DNA sequences that translate to the same CDR3. The rearrangement uses TRBV5-1 and TRBJ1-1, with TRBD1 matching over 7 bases. The CDR3 is made up of 14 amino acids. V shed 4 bases and J 5 bases; nucleotides not matched to a gene: 8. Per the germline V gene, CDR1 is SGHRS and CDR2 is YFSETQ. The CDR3 loop reads CASSPRTGNTEAFF. The sequenced CDR3 bases are TGCGCCAGCAGCCCACGGACAGGCAATACTGAA.

Points on this clone: The sequenced fragment ends 3 residues before the CDR3 boundary, so the rest is inferred from the germline J gene. The V gene is TRBV19, the J gene TRBJ1-2; D may be TRBD1 (5 bases). V dropped 7 bases and J dropped 5 bases, with 17 bases sitting between them. In germline, CDR1 is LNHDA, CDR2 SQIVND (reference sequence). The CDR3 contains 14 residues. CDR3 DNA, as far as it was read: TGTGCCAGTATCCCTCAGGGTAAAGAATATGGC. Amino acid sequence: CASIPQGKEYG. The entire CDR3 reads CASIPQGKEYGYTF.

To note about this clone: The read terminates 3 residues before the CDR3 end, so the remaining end is supplied by the germline J gene. The chain links TRBV18 to TRBJ1-3; D call uncertain. CDR1 is KGHSH and CDR2 is LQKENI in the germline V gene. Trimming removed 5 bases from V and 2 bases from J, with 13 bases in between. There are 15 residues in the CDR3. CDR3 amino acids: CASSFRGDTGNTIYF. The part of the CDR3 DNA that was read is TGTGCCAGCTCATTTCGGGGAGACACTGGAAACACC.

For this clone: Coverage ceases 3 residues before the CDR3 finishes, and the germline J gene fills in the end. V gene TRBV11-3 combines with J gene TRBJ2-1; a weak D match, TRBD1 (6 bases). Germline CDR1 is SGHNT and CDR2 is YENEEA. V lost 3 bases to trimming and J lost 4 bases, with 10 bases between them. The CDR3 has 14 amino acids. CDR3 DNA (partial): TGTGCCAGCAGCTTGGGACAAACATACAATGAG. Protein product: CASSLGQTYNE. The CDR3 as a whole reads CASSLGQTYNEQFF.

About this clone: The CDR3 extends 3 residues past the end of the read, so its final part is completed from the germline J gene. The rearrangement uses TRBV5-3 and TRBJ1-4; perhaps TRBD1 as D (5 bases). TRBV5-3 is recorded as an ORF, its role being uncertain. The CDR3 totals 15 residues. Trimming shortened V by 0 bases and J by 3 bases, and 9 bases separated the two germline ends. The sequenced part of the CDR3 DNA is TGTGCCAGAAGCTTGGCCAGGGAAGCTAATGAAAAA. Translation gives CARSLAREANEK. The entire CDR3 protein reads CARSLAREANEKLFF.

As to this clone: The read finishes 3 residues shy of the CDR3 end, and the germline J gene is used to complete it. This chain uses TRBV18 with TRBJ1-4, with 12 nucleotides matching TRBD1. The CDR3 consists of 18 residues. Trimming at V came to 0 bases and at J to 4 bases, leaving 6 bases not matched to a gene. Germline lookup yields CDR1 KGHSH and CDR2 LQKENI. Here the CDR3 reads CASSPPPGQGAGNEKLFF. CDR3 DNA (partial): TGTGCCAGCTCACCACCCCCGGGACAGGGGGCCGGTAATGAAAAA.

Turning to this clone: The DNA ends 3 residues before the CDR3 does, and the rest of the CDR3 is filled in from the germline J gene. This rearrangement joins TRBV5-6 to TRBJ2-5, with no clear D. V gave up 3 bases and J gave up 0 bases, with 9 bases separating them. In germline, CDR1 is SGHDT, CDR2 YYEEEE. The CDR3 contains 14 residues. The CDR3 sequence: CASSSPADQETQYF. The sequenced CDR3 bases are TGTGCCAGCAGCTCCCCTGCGGACCAAGAGACC.

About this clone: The observed sequence ends 3 residues before the CDR3 terminus, with the missing tail filled in from the germline J gene. The V and J genes are TRBV7-9 and TRBJ2-5, with D unresolved. The CDR3 length is 11 residues. Between the trimmed V and J ends, which lost 3 bases and 3 bases, there was a span of 2 bases. The germline V gene has CDR1 SEHNR and CDR2 FQNEAQ (reference sequence). Partial CDR3 DNA: TGTGCCAGCAGCTTTAAAGAGACC. Amino acid sequence: CASSFKET. The whole CDR3 sequence is CASSFKETQYF.

About this clone itself: The sequenced fragment ends 3 residues before the CDR3 boundary, so the rest is inferred from the germline J gene. J is TRBJ1-5 and V is TRBV5-4; possible D gene TRBD1, 6 bases. Deletions cut 0 bases from V and 0 bases from J, with 10 bases between. Germline values: CDR1 SGHNT, CDR2 YYREEE (reference sequence). The CDR3 runs to 16 residues. CDR3: CASSLGQAYSNQPQHF. The part of the CDR3 DNA that was read is TGTGCCAGCAGCTTGGGACAGGCTTATAGCAATCAGCCC.

As regards this clone: With the read ending 3 residues before the CDR3 end, the germline J gene is used to fill in that end. This sequence joins TRBV7-9 and TRBJ2-3, with 7 positions matching TRBD1. The CDR3 is made up of 15 amino acids. V shed 1 base and J 3 bases; nucleotides not matched to a gene: 4. Germline values: CDR1 SEHNR, CDR2 FQNEAQ (reference sequence). The CDR3: CASSLDTGATDTQYF. CDR3 DNA, as far as it was read: TGTGCCAGCAGCTTAGATACAGGGGCGACAGATACG. The full variable domain, completed using reference TRBV7-9 and TRBJ2-3, is DTGVSQNPRHKITKRGQNVTFRCDPISEHNRLYWYRQTLGQGPEFLTYFQNEAQLEKSRLLSDRFSAERPKGSFSTLEIQRTEQGDSAMYLCASSLDTGATDTQYFGPGTRLTVL.

About this clone itself: Read sequence stops 3 residues before the CDR3 end, and the germline J gene provides the missing end. The V call is TRBV11-2, the J call TRBJ1-1, with a tentative D call TRBD1 (5 bases). CDR3 length: 14 amino acids. Per the germline V gene, CDR1 is SGHAT and CDR2 is FQNNGV. Trimming took off 3 bases at V and 2 bases at J, with 10 bases between the two ends. CDR3 DNA (partial): TGTGCCAGCAGCTTCGACAGCCGTAACACTGAA. The encoded protein is CASSFDSRNTE. In full, the CDR3 is CASSFDSRNTEAFF.